This T cell receptor (beta chain) was captured by sequencing in a study of blood T cell repertoires in COVID-19. Deletions cut 3 bases from V and 12 bases from J, with 15 bases between. The CDR3 totals 12 residues. Germline V gene lookup returns CDR1 ENHRY and CDR2 SYGVKD. Clones were read by immunoSEQ multiplex PCR, and TCRdb kept only the in-frame ones, dropping some. The table lists approximately 93,000 clones, approximately 79% of them singletons. This TCR derives from a man in his sixties or seventies with COVID-19, enrolled during active disease. The V call is TRBV10-3, the J call TRBJ2-7, with D perhaps matching TRBD2 (6 bases). The sequencing sample was made of peripheral blood. CDR3 amino acids: CAISDAVLALYF. As DNA, the CDR3 is TGTGCCATCAGTGATGCTGTTCTAGCGCTGTACTTC.